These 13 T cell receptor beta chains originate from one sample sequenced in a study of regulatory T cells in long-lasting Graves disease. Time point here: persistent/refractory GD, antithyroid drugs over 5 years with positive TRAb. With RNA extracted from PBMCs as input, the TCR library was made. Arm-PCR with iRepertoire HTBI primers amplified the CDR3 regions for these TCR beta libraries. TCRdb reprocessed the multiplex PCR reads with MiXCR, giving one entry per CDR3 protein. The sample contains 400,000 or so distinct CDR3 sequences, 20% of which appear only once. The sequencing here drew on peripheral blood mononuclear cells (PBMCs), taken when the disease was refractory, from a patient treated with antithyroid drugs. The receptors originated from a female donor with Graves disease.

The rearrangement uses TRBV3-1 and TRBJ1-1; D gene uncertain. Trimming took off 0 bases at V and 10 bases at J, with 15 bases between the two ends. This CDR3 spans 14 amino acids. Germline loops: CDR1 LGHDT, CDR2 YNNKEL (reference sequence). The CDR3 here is CASSQDPAQTPAFF. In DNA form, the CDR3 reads TGTGCCAGCAGCCAAGATCCCGCCCAAACCCCAGCTTTCTTT.

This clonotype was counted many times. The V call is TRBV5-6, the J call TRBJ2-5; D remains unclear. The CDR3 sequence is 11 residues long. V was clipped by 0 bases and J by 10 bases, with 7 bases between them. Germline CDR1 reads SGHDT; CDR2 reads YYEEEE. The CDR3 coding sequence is TGTGCCAGCAGCTTGGAGGCAGACCAGTACTTC. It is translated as CASSLEADQYF. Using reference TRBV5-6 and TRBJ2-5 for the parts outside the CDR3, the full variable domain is DAGVTQSPTHLIKTRGQQVTLRCSPKSGHDTVSWYQQALGQGPQFIFQYYEEEERQRGNFPDRFSGHQFPNYSSELNVNALLLGDSALYLCASSLEADQYFGPGTRLLVL.

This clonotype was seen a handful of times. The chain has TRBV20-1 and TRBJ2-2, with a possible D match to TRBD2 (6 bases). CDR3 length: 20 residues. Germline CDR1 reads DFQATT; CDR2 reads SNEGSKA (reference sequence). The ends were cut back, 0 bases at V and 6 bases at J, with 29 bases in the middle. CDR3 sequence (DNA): TGCAGTGCTAGAGATCTTGACAGACTAGGCCGGACACTCGAACCCGGGGAGCTGTTTTTT. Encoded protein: CSARDLDRLGRTLEPGELFF.

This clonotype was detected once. In nucleotides, the CDR3 is TGTGCCAGCAGGAAGGACAGGGGGTACGGCTCCTACAATGAGCAGTTCTTC. Residues: CASRKDRGYGSYNEQFF. The V and J genes are TRBV6-1 and TRBJ2-1; TRBD1 matches 10 bases. Germline assignment: CDR1 MNHNS and CDR2 SASEGT. This CDR3 contains 17 residues. V gave up 6 bases and J gave up 0 bases; unmatched junction bases: 8.

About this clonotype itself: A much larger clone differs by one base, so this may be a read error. The chain's CDR3 is CSAPHQGFPSGYTF. DNA for the CDR3: TGCAGCGCACCACATCAAGGGTTCCCCTCTGGCTACACCTTC. The V call is TRBV29-1, the J call TRBJ2-4, with D unclear. The J call is doubtful: the DNA matches TRBJ1-2 better. The CDR3 is 14 amino acids. Germline V gene lookup returns CDR1 SQVTM and CDR2 ANQGSEA.

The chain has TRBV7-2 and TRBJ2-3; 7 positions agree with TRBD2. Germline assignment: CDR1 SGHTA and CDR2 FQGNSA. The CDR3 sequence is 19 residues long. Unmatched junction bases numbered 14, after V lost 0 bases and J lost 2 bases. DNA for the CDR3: TGTGCCAGCAGCTTAGCGAGGGGAGGGTGGCCGGGCCTCACAGATACGCAGTATTTT. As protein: CASSLARGGWPGLTDTQYF.

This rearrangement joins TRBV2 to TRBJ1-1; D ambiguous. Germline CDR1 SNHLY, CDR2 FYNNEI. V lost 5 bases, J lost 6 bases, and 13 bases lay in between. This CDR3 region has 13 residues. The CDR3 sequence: CASSLVRRAEAFF. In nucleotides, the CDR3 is TGTGCCAGCAGTTTAGTACGGCGGGCTGAAGCTTTCTTT.

The CDR3: CASSPLGGGELFF. For the CDR3, the DNA is TGTGCCAGCAGCCCCCTGGGGGGCGGGGAGCTGTTTTTT. The rearrangement links TRBV7-3 to TRBJ2-2; a possible D gene is TRBD2 (6 bases). V was cut by 5 bases and J by 7 bases, with 11 bases left in between. This CDR3 region has 13 residues. The germline V gene encodes CDR1 SGHTA and CDR2 FQGTGA.

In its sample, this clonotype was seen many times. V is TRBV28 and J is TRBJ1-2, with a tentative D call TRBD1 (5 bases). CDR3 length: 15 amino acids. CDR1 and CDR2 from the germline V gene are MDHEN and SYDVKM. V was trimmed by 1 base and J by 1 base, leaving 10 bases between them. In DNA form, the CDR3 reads TGTGCCAGCAGTTTATCTGGGACGGGTAACTATGGCTACACCTTC. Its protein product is CASSLSGTGNYGYTF.

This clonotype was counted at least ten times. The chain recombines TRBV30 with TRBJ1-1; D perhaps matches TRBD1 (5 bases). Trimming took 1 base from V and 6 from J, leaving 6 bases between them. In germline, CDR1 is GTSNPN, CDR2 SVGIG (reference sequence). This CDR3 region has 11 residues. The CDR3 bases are TGTGCCTGGAGTGGGGGCCCTGAAGCTTTCTTT. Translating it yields CAWSGGPEAFF. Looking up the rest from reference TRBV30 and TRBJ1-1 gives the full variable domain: SQTIHQWPATLVQPVGSPLSLECTVEGTSNPNLYWYRQAAGRGLQLLFYSVGIGQISSEVPQNLSASRPQDRQFILSSKKLLLSDSGFYLCAWSGGPEAFFGQGTRLTVV.

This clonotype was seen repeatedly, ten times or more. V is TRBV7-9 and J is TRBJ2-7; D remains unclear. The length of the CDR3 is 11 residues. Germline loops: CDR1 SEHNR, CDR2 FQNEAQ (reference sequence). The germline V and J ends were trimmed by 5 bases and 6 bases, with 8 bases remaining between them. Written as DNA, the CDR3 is TGTGCCAGCAGCCTGTACTCCGAGCAGTACTTC. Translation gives CASSLYSEQYF.

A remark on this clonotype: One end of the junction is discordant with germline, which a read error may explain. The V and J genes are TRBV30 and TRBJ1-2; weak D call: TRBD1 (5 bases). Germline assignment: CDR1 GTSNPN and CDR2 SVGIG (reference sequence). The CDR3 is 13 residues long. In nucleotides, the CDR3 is TGTGCCCGGAGGGGAGGGGATAACTATGGCTACACCTTC. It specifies CARRGGDNYGYTF.

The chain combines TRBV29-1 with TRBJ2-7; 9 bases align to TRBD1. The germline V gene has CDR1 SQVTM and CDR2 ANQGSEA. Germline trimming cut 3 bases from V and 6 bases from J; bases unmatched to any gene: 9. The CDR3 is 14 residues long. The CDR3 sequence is CSVDSGTGLAEQYF. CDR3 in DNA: TGCAGCGTTGATTCCGGGACAGGGTTAGCCGAGCAGTACTTC.